The source of this T cell receptor beta chain is a study of T cells in Graves' hyperthyroidism and ophthalmopathy. Any patient presenting with uncontrolled infection, other autoimmune disease, pregnancy or lactation was left out. This clonotype was seen repeatedly, ten times or more. Its target is unknown. RNA transcripts were the template for amplifying TCR beta CDR3 regions. When the TCR CDR3 underwent first-round RT-PCR, the HTBI primer set was used. Each CDR3 protein is one row after TCRdb ran MiXCR on the multiplex PCR reads. Among about 210,000 distinct CDR3 sequences listed, around 16% were seen once. This CDR3 region has 13 residues. Between the trimmed V and J ends, which lost 7 bases and 7 bases, there was a span of 16 bases. Per the germline V gene, CDR1 is SNHLY and CDR2 is FYNNEI. Study findings and constraints: Ophthalmopathy prediction by the model preceded onset by a median about 6 months.

The origin of this receptor is a man in his forties or fifties with Graves' hyperthyroidism. Sequenced material: blood. The gene calls are TRBV2 and TRBJ1-1; a weak D match, TRBD1 (5 bases). The CDR3 region has the DNA TGTGCCAGCAAAGGGGAAGGGAGGGGTGAAGCTTTCTTT. This codes for CASKGEGRGEAFF.